One sample yielded the 25 T cell receptor beta chains listed below, sequenced in a study of T-cell memory formation after mild COVID-19. TCRdb redid the calling of the 5' RACE reads with MiXCR, one entry per CDR3 protein. The data contain under 450,000 distinct CDR3 sequences, around a quarter of them singletons. Sequencing was performed on PBMCs or a T cell subset sorted from them (not recorded which). These receptors were collected from an adult woman who had mild COVID-19 (a few samples of this study predate the infection). Cell type and time point are not known.

This clonotype has only a few counts. This sequence joins TRBV6-4 and TRBJ2-1, with D maybe TRBD2 (6 bases). CDR3 length: 15 amino acids. V was shortened by 3 bases and J by 7 bases, with 16 bases between the two germline ends. Germline V gives CDR1 MRHNA, CDR2 SNTAGT. The CDR3 DNA reads TGTGCCAGCAGTGAAATAGAAGGAGGGTTAAATGAGCAGTTCTTC. This sequence encodes CASSEIEGGLNEQFF.

V and J are TRBV5-1 and TRBJ2-7; D uncertain. Trimming removed 4 bases from V and 7 bases from J, with 15 bases in between. Germline V gene sequence: CDR1 SGHRS, CDR2 YFSETQ. CDR3 length: 13 amino acids. CDR3 loop: CASSPDPAREQYF. Written as DNA, the CDR3 is TGCGCCAGCAGCCCGGACCCCGCGAGGGAGCAGTACTTC.

The gene calls are TRBV5-6 and TRBJ1-5; D might be TRBD1 (5 bases). The CDR3 is 14 amino acids. The ends were cut back, 4 bases at V and 1 base at J, with 9 bases in the middle. CDR1 is SGHDT and CDR2 is YYEEEE in the germline V gene. CDR3 sequence: CASSAQGSNQPQHF. CDR3 DNA: TGTGCCAGCAGCGCCCAGGGAAGCAATCAGCCCCAGCATTTT.

The CDR3 sequence is CASSQGSAGLGLYEQYF. CDR3 nucleotides: TGTGCCAGCAGCCAAGGGTCAGCAGGGTTGGGGCTCTACGAGCAGTACTTC. The rearrangement joins TRBV4-2 to TRBJ2-7, with TRBD1 as a possible D gene (5 bases). The CDR3 totals 17 residues. V lost 1 base and J 3 bases, leaving 19 bases between the germline ends. The germline V gene has CDR1 LGHNA and CDR2 YNFKEQ.

This clonotype was recorded many times. The V and J genes are TRBV19 and TRBJ1-5; D remains unclear. V lost 7 bases, J lost 2 bases, and 9 bases lay in between. There are 13 residues in the CDR3. Germline CDR1 reads LNHDA; CDR2 reads SQIVND (reference sequence). CDR3 sequence: CASKRGGNQPQHF. The CDR3 DNA is TGTGCCAGTAAGCGGGGTGGCAATCAGCCCCAGCATTTT.

The J gene is TRBJ2-1, the V gene TRBV7-8; 9 bases agree with TRBD2. Germline loops: CDR1 SGHVS, CDR2 FQNEAQ. The CDR3 has 16 amino acids. The V and J ends lost 1 base and 1 base, in that order; junction bases with no gene match: 2. CDR3 loop: CASSLVAGGSYNEQFF. The DNA of the CDR3 is TGTGCCAGCAGCTTAGTGGCGGGAGGGTCCTACAATGAGCAGTTCTTC. Filled out from reference TRBV7-8 and TRBJ2-1, the complete variable domain reads GAGVSQSPRYKVAKRGQDVALRCDPISGHVSLFWYQQALGQGPEFLTYFQNEAQLDKSGLPSDRFFAERPEGSVSTLKIQRTQQEDSAVYLCASSLVAGGSYNEQFFGPGTRLTVL.

The chain links TRBV20-1 to TRBJ2-7; 8 bases line up with TRBD1. CDR1 and CDR2 from the germline V gene are DFQATT and SNEGSKA (reference sequence). The CDR3 extends over 12 amino acids. CDR3 sequence reads: CRVSGQVGEQYF. DNA for the CDR3: TGCAGGGTTTCGGGACAGGTTGGCGAGCAGTACTTC.

The gene calls are TRBV7-6 and TRBJ2-5, with 7 bases lining up with TRBD1. CDR3 length equals 16 residues. Germline V gene data show CDR1 as SGHVS and CDR2 as FNYEAQ. With V trimmed by 0 bases and J by 2 bases, 6 bases remained unmatched. The CDR3 DNA sequence: TGTGCCAGCAGCTTAGCGTGGACAGGAGAACAAGAGACCCAGTACTTC. This encodes CASSLAWTGEQETQYF.

The chain employs TRBV5-1 and TRBJ2-2; 10 bases are a match to TRBD1. Germline V gene sequence: CDR1 SGHRS, CDR2 YFSETQ. There are 21 residues in the CDR3. Trimming cost V 2 bases and J 1 base; bases outside gene matches: 17. In DNA form, the CDR3 reads TGCGCCAGCAGCTTCAACAAGGGACAGGGGCCGACATTTCAGAACACCGGGGAGCTGTTTTTT. Protein sequence: CASSFNKGQGPTFQNTGELFF.

The chain carries TRBV20-1 and TRBJ1-2, with 8 bases matching TRBD1. This CDR3 is built from 13 residues. V shed 5 bases, J shed 5 bases, and the junction held 7 bases outside the gene matches. CDR1 is DFQATT and CDR2 is SNEGSKA in the germline V gene (reference sequence). The CDR3 DNA reads TGCAGTGCTTCACAGGGGGTCCCTTATGGCTACACCTTC. Translated: CSASQGVPYGYTF.

V and J are TRBV15 and TRBJ1-5; D is unresolved. Germline V CDR1 and CDR2: LNHNV, YYDKDF (reference sequence). The CDR3 runs 15 residues. V shed 1 base and J shed 4 bases, with 11 bases lying between them. The CDR3 DNA reads as TGTGCCACCAGCAGAGGCTTAGAGTTAAATCAGCCCCAGCATTTT. This sequence encodes CATSRGLELNQPQHF.

This chain connects TRBV5-5 to TRBJ1-2; 7 bases map to TRBD1. After removal of 5 bases from V and 0 bases from J, the junction contained 13 bases not matched to a gene. The CDR3 runs 17 residues. CDR1 SGHKS and CDR2 YYEKEE come from the germline V gene (reference sequence). The chain's CDR3 is CASSLMPTGASNYGYTF. CDR3 nucleotide sequence: TGTGCCAGCAGTTTAATGCCTACAGGGGCTTCTAACTATGGCTACACCTTC.

This clonotype was found a few times. This chain uses TRBV6-5 with TRBJ1-1, with D maybe TRBD1 (5 bases). V shed 6 bases and J shed 0 bases, with 8 bases lying between them. This CDR3 region has 13 residues. In germline, CDR1 is MNHEY, CDR2 SVGAGI. The CDR3 protein is CASRETVNTEAFF. In DNA, the CDR3 is TGTGCCAGCAGAGAGACAGTGAACACTGAAGCTTTCTTT.

The V gene is TRBV12-3 or TRBV12-4, the J gene TRBJ1-2; 10 bases match TRBD1. With V trimmed by 7 bases and J by 8 bases, 16 bases remained unmatched. CDR3 length: 16 amino acids. In DNA form, the CDR3 reads TGTGCCAGCAATCGACAGGGGGCTGCGGTATTAGGAGGCTACACCTTC. It codes for CASNRQGAAVLGGYTF.

This clonotype was seen a few times. The chain has TRBV7-2 and TRBJ2-6, with a tentative D call TRBD1 (6 bases). Trimming shortened V by 5 bases and J by 3 bases, and 20 bases separated the two germline ends. This CDR3 contains 18 residues. Germline V gene sequence: CDR1 SGHTA, CDR2 FQGNSA. The CDR3 is CASSIEQGFPFGANVLTF. The CDR3 DNA is TGTGCCAGCAGCATCGAACAGGGATTCCCCTTTGGGGCCAACGTCCTGACTTTC.

This clonotype turned up a few times. The chain recombines TRBV15 with TRBJ2-1, with D tentatively TRBD1 (6 bases). Germline loops: CDR1 LNHNV, CDR2 YYDKDF (reference sequence). The CDR3 sequence is 17 residues long. V shed 0 bases and J shed 1 base, with 13 bases lying between them. CDR3 in amino acids: CATSRDRWTASYNEQFF. The CDR3 nucleotides read TGTGCCACCAGCAGAGATCGATGGACAGCTTCCTACAATGAGCAGTTCTTC.

This clonotype turned up a few times. The chain joins TRBV7-9 to TRBJ1-4; no clear D gene. Germline CDR1 is SEHNR and CDR2 is FQNEAQ (reference sequence). This CDR3 contains 15 residues. The germline V and J ends were trimmed by 5 bases and 5 bases, with 15 bases remaining between them. This chain's CDR3 is CASSLTPGVNEKLFF. The CDR3 DNA reads TGTGCCAGCAGCCTAACACCGGGAGTGAATGAAAAACTGTTTTTT.

The gene calls are TRBV11-2 and TRBJ2-5; 7 bases align to TRBD2. This CDR3 is 14 amino acids long. V was pared by 8 bases and J by 2 bases, with 8 bases of the junction left unmatched. Germline-derived CDR1 and CDR2 are SGHAT and FQNNGV. The CDR3 region has the DNA TGTGCCAGCGGTAATAGCGGGCGGCAAGAGACCCAGTACTTC. Protein: CASGNSGRQETQYF. Looking up the rest from reference TRBV11-2 and TRBJ2-5 gives the full variable domain: EAGVAQSPRYKIIEKRQSVAFWCNPISGHATLYWYQQILGQGPKLLIQFQNNGVVDDSQLPKDRFSAERLKGVDSTLKIQPAKLEDSAVYLCASGNSGRQETQYFGPGTRLLVL.

This clonotype was seen only a few times. The chain has TRBV12-3 or TRBV12-4 and TRBJ1-1; D is perhaps TRBD1 (5 bases). The CDR3 spans 12 residues. Trimming removed 3 bases at V and 11 bases at J, with 13 bases between. Here the CDR3 DNA reads TGTGCCAGCAGTTTCGGGGGGAATGACGCTTTCTTT. Translating it yields CASSFGGNDAFF.

The chain joins TRBV3-1 to TRBJ2-1, with D possibly called TRBD1 or TRBD2 (5 bases each). The CDR3 runs to 15 residues. V was pared by 1 base and J by 6 bases, with 13 bases between. Germline-derived CDR1 and CDR2 are LGHDT and YNNKEL (reference sequence). This CDR3 reads CASSQVRSGSNEQFF. The CDR3 bases are TGTGCCAGCAGCCAAGTCAGGTCAGGGAGCAATGAGCAGTTCTTC.

This clonotype was counted a few times. The rearrangement links TRBV5-1 to TRBJ2-3, with D tentatively TRBD1 (6 bases). The CDR3 is 16 amino acids. The V gene's germline CDR1 is SGHRS and CDR2 YFSETQ. V lost 7 bases to trimming and J lost 2 bases, with 20 bases between them. CDR3 DNA: TGCGCCAGCGCCTCGGGGACAAAACTAAACACAGATACGCAGTATTTT. This encodes CASASGTKLNTDTQYF.

In its sample, this clonotype was seen a few times. The chain links TRBV4-2 to TRBJ1-1; D is perhaps TRBD1 (6 bases). The CDR3 runs to 15 residues. CDR1 and CDR2 from the germline V gene are LGHNA and YNFKEQ. V lost 0 bases and J lost 3, with 11 bases in between. The CDR3, as DNA: TGTGCCAGCAGCCAAGATAACAGGGCCTACACTGAAGCTTTCTTT. Translated, it gives CASSQDNRAYTEAFF.

This clonotype came up many times. This chain joins TRBV5-6 and TRBJ2-3; 8 nucleotides agree with TRBD2. CDR1 SGHDT and CDR2 YYEEEE come from the germline V gene. The junction had 12 bases not matched to a gene; V was cut back by 3 bases and J by 6 bases. The CDR3 covers 16 residues. CDR3 sequence: CASSSLGLDDGDTQYF. The CDR3 nucleotides are TGTGCCAGCAGCTCCTTGGGACTAGATGATGGGGATACGCAGTATTTT. Supplemented by reference TRBV5-6 and TRBJ2-3, the full variable domain reads DAGVTQSPTHLIKTRGQQVTLRCSPKSGHDTVSWYQQALGQGPQFIFQYYEEEERQRGNFPDRFSGHQFPNYSSELNVNALLLGDSALYLCASSSLGLDDGDTQYFGPGTRLTVL.

The CDR3 DNA sequence: TGCAGTGCCGCCCTTAAGCGGGGAGCCTACGAGCAGTACTTC. Its translation: CSAALKRGAYEQYF. This chain connects TRBV20-1 to TRBJ2-7; 7 positions match TRBD2. The trim removed 6 bases at V and 2 bases at J, leaving 10 bases unmatched. This CDR3 region has 14 residues. The germline V gene has CDR1 DFQATT and CDR2 SNEGSKA (reference sequence).

J is TRBJ1-2 and V is TRBV9, with TRBD1 identical over 7 bases. The CDR3 spans 15 residues. V dropped 0 bases and J dropped 5; count of bases not matched to a gene: 7. CDR1 and CDR2 (germline): SGDLS, YYNGEE. CDR3 loop: CASSVGSGGNYGYTF. Here the CDR3 DNA reads TGTGCCAGCAGCGTAGGCTCAGGGGGTAATTATGGCTACACCTTC.